The sequence of this TCR beta chain was determined in a study of CD8 T cells in Susac syndrome (dated by TCRdb to between 2018 and 2020). Context from the whole study: Repertoire sequencing was used to test whether CD8+ T cell activation and differentiation in Susac syndrome was antigen driven.

RNA was extracted using the RNeasy kit, and roughly 0.45 to 1 microgram was reverse transcribed with random hexamers. The immunoSEQ multiplex PCR assay, covering 54 Vbeta and 13 Jbeta segments, was used to amplify TCR beta CDR3 regions. PCR amplification bias was corrected using a synthetic template baseline for primer optimization and computational correction. As for the authors' bioinformatics: Reads were annotated to V, D and J genes according to IMGT and were analyzed with immunoSEQ Analyzer, with only productive sequences retained. To calculate clonality, Shannon entropy was normalized by log2 of the number of productive unique sequences and then subtracted from one. For each patient and control, public and private clones were evaluated among the 100 most prevalent clones. Clones were defined as Susac-specific when absent from the healthy and MS cohorts, from some 1,100 published viral clones and from other ImmuneACCESS disease sequences. The public reads were quality trimmed at Q25 with fastp and then assembled into clones with MiXCR by TCRdb, keeping productive beta chains. CDR3 protein sequences are deduplicated, and each keeps its most common genes and DNA. The V and J calls were not made by the authors but by TCRdb's processing. The sample table contains about 120,000 distinct CDR3 sequences; only one count was recorded for approximately 94% of them. 0.1% to 0.15% of the sample belongs to the ten largest clones.

The paper as a whole reports these results and caveats: The number of individuals in the TCR sequencing and HLA analysis was acknowledged as relatively small.

Peripheral blood CD8+ and CD4+ T cells from healthy donors, Susac syndrome patients and multiple sclerosis patients were profiled by high-throughput TCR beta sequencing. The multiple sclerosis controls were treatment-naive patients who had stable or active relapsing-remitting disease and met the revised McDonald criteria. Bulk CD8+ and CD4+ T cells were purified by magnetic negative isolation, whereas CD8+ TEMRA cells were enriched by FACS. Blood was collected in EDTA tubes and processed within 24 hours, with PBMCs isolated through density gradient centrifugation. PBMCs intended for TCR sequencing were cryopreserved in liquid nitrogen and thawed later in a water bath at 37 degrees C. The sorted or isolated CD4+, CD8+ and CD8+ TEMRA cells reached a purity of at least 90%. The CDR3 holds 16 amino acids from the cysteine to the phenylalanine. The sequence is cut down to CDR3 DNA, 48 bases in frame from base 1. The germline ends are 16 bases apart after V is trimmed by 5 bases and J by 1 base.

This clonotype has just one count. Its cognate antigen has yet to be identified. Per-base qualities were not stored, and no clone one base away is much larger. One read gives only weak evidence. Sequencing was carried out using CD4+ T cells from PBMCs. This clonotype originated in a human donor with multiple sclerosis. The chain links TRBV12-3 or TRBV12-4 with TRBJ2-3, with the D gene uncertain. The CDR3: CASSPRAVTGTDTQYF. The nucleotide sequence reads TGTGCCAGCAGTCCAAGGGCAGTGACCGGCACAGATACGCAGTATTTT.